This TCR beta chain was profiled in a study of T cell responses to AZD1222 COVID-19 vaccine. The study, taken as a whole, reports: Repertoires were obtained solely post-peak T cell response. The donor cohort was predominantly white British with a female majority, and clonal diversity may have been underestimated. Compared with day 0, the breadth and depth of the Spike-specific TCR repertoire rose significantly after two doses of AZD1222. Reports indicate that nearly half of spike-specific TCRs are directed at unmutated variant regions.

Notes on this clone: Its antigen is not known.

The germline CDR1 and CDR2 sequences are SGHRS and YFSETQ. This CDR3 has 14 residues. With V trimmed by 3 bases and J by 4 bases, 2 bases remained unmatched. The table came from immunoSEQ multiplex PCR; TCRdb's copy has only in-frame clones and leaves some out. The sample holds about 94,000 clones; roughly 90% are singletons and the top ten take 10% to 15%. Material: peripheral blood, obtained on day 0 of AZD1222 vaccination. The V and J genes are TRBV5-1 and TRBJ1-4; 8 bases fit TRBD1. The receptor was isolated from an adult in good health. In DNA, the CDR3 is TGCGCCAGCAGCTCGGGACAGGATAATGAAAAACTGTTTTTT. This gives the protein CASSSGQDNEKLFF.